This TCR beta chain appears in the sequencing data of a study of control samples from healthy donors and cancer patients. In its sample, this clone was seen once. Some clones are missing from TCRdb's copy, which holds only in-frame ones; the method was immunoSEQ multiplex PCR. The repertoire holds 85,000 to 100,000 clones, with roughly 93% as singletons. In germline, CDR1 is SGHNT, CDR2 YENEEA. Between the trimmed V and J ends, which lost 9 bases and 3 bases, there was a span of 11 bases. The CDR3 sequence is 13 residues long. Sequencing was carried out using blood. The sequence was collected from a young man in good health. V and J are TRBV11-3 and TRBJ2-2, with D perhaps TRBD1 (6 bases). This CDR3 is CASGQSDTGELFF. The CDR3 DNA follows: TGTGCCAGTGGACAGTCCGACACCGGGGAGCTGTTTTTT.